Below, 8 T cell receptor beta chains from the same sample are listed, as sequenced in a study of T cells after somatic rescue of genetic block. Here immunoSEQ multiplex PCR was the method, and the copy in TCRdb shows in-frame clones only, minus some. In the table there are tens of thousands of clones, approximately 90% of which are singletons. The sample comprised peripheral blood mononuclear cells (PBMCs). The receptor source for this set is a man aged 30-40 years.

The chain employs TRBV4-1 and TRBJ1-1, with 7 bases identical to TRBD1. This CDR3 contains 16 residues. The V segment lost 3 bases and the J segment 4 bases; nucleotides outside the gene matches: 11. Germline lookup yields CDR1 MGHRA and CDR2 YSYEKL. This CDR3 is CASSQTGQGVSTEAFF. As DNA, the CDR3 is TGCGCCAGCAGCCAGACTGGGCAGGGGGTGAGCACTGAAGCTTTCTTT.

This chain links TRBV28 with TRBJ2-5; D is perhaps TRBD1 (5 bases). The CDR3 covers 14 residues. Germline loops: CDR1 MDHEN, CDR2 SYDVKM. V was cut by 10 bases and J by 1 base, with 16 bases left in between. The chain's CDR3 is CAIQGVDSQETQYF. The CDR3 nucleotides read TGTGCCATCCAAGGGGTAGACAGCCAAGAGACCCAGTACTTC.

The CDR3 region has the DNA TGTGCCAGCAGCCCGATCCGGACAGGGGGTGAGACCCAGTACTTC. Its protein product is CASSPIRTGGETQYF. This chain joins TRBV2 and TRBJ2-5; 10 bases fit TRBD1. The CDR3 length is 15 residues. In germline, CDR1 is SNHLY, CDR2 FYNNEI. Trimming at V came to 6 bases and at J to 5 bases, leaving 9 bases not matched to a gene.

This CDR3 reads CASSLVGDTTNEKLFF. The CDR3 DNA sequence: TGTGCCAGCAGCTTAGTTGGCGACACAACTAATGAAAAACTGTTTTTT. The V and J genes are TRBV7-9 and TRBJ1-4; no clear D. Germline V gives CDR1 SEHNR, CDR2 FQNEAQ (reference sequence). CDR3 size: 16 residues. The V and J ends lost 1 base and 0 bases respectively, with 9 bases between them.

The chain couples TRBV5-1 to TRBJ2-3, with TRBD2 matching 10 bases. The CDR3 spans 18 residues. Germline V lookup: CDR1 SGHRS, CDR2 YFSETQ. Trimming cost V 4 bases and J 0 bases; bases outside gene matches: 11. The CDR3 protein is CASSATGTSAISTDTQYF. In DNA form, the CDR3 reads TGCGCCAGCAGCGCCACCGGGACTAGCGCCATTAGCACAGATACGCAGTATTTT.

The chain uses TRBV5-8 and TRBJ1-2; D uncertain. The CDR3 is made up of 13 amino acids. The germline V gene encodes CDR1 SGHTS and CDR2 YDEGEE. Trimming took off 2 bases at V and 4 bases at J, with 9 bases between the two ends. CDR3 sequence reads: CASSFQATYGYTF. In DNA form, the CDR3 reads TGTGCCAGCAGCTTCCAGGCGACCTATGGCTACACCTTC. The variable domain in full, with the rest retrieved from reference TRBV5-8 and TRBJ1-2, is EAGVTQSPTHLIKTRGQQATLRCSPISGHTSVYWYQQALGLGLQFLLWYDEGEERNRGNFPPRFSGRQFPNYSSELNVNALELEDSALYLCASSFQATYGYTFGSGTRLTVV.

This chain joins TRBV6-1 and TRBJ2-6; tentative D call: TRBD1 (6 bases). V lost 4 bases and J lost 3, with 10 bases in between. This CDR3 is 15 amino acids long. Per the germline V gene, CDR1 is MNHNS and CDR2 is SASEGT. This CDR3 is CASSVQGDGANVLTF. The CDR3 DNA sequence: TGTGCCAGCAGTGTACAGGGAGATGGGGCCAACGTCCTGACTTTC.

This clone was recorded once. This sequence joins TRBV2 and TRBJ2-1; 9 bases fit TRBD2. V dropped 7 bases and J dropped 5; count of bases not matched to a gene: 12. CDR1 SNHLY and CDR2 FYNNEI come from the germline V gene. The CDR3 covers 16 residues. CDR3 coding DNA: TGTGCCAGCAAAGGTGGGAGCGGGGGGTACCACAATGAGCAGTTCTTC. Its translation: CASKGGSGGYHNEQFF.